This TCR beta chain was profiled in a study of T cell changes during pregnancy in multiple sclerosis. Produced via immunoSEQ multiplex PCR; TCRdb's table is partial and in-frame only. The sample consists of tens of thousands of clones, 80% to 95% of them appearing once. The V gene lost 3 bases and the J gene lost 4 bases, with 12 bases spanning the gap. Germline lookup yields CDR1 SQVTM and CDR2 ANQGSEA. This CDR3 has 13 amino acids. Specimen: CD4+ T cells from peripheral blood mononuclear cells, collected in the second trimester of pregnancy. The chain has TRBV29-1 and TRBJ2-5; maybe TRBD1 (6 bases). The receptor's source is a female donor with multiple sclerosis, enrolled in a pregnancy study. The CDR3 here is CSVDRGIGETQYF. In DNA form, the CDR3 reads TGCAGCGTTGACAGGGGAATCGGAGAGACCCAGTACTTC.